Listed here is a single TCR beta chain. Its specificity is unknown. The data were taken from a study of OX40 agonist ivuxolimab in advanced cancers. Across the study: Averaging 60 years in age, with a range of 23 to 79, the cohort was 65% to 85% male. Regarding the study as a whole: Clones of CD4+ and CD8+ blood T cells grew by week 6 at doses of 0.1 to 3.0 mg/kg.

Germline V CDR1 and CDR2: SGHNT, YYREEE (reference sequence). CDR3 size: 15 residues. V dropped 5 bases and J dropped 0 bases, with 9 bases sitting between them. TCRdb's table, derived via immunoSEQ multiplex PCR, lists solely in-frame clones and lacks some. This sample has some 70,000 clones, with about 88% found just once. The chain carries TRBV5-4 and TRBJ2-6, with D unclear. The sample in question was CD4+ or CD8+ T cells sorted from blood, obtained in a trial of the OX40 agonist ivuxolimab. This TCR came from an adult with an advanced solid tumor such as melanoma, head and neck, liver or kidney cancer. In nucleotides, the CDR3 is TGTGCCAGCAGTCCCCGGACCTCTGGGGCCAACGTCCTGACTTTC. Its protein is CASSPRTSGANVLTF. Drawing the rest from reference TRBV5-4 and TRBJ2-6, the complete variable domain is ETGVTQSPTHLIKTRGQQVTLRCSSQSGHNTVSWYQQALGQGPQFIFQYYREEENGRGNFPPRFSGLQFPNYSSELNVNALELDDSALYLCASSPRTSGANVLTFGAGSRLTVL.